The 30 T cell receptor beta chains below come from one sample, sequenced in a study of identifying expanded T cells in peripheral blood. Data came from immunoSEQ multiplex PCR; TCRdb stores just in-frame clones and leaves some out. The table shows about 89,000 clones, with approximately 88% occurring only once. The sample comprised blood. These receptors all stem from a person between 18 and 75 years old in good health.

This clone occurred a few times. CDR3 DNA: TGTGCCACCAGCAGAGAAGCGGGGACACCTTACGAGCAGTACTTC. Its translation is CATSREAGTPYEQYF. The rearrangement joins TRBV15 to TRBJ2-7; a weak D match, TRBD2 (7 bases). The V end lost 0 bases, the J end lost 4 bases, and 13 bases lay between the germline ends. Germline V gene sequence: CDR1 LNHNV, CDR2 YYDKDF (reference sequence). This CDR3 spans 15 amino acids.

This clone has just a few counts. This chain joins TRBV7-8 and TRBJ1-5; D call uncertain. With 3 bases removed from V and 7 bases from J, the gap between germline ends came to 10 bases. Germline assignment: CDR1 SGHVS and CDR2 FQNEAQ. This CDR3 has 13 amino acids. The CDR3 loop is CASSFSGRQPQHF. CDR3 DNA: TGTGCCAGCAGCTTCTCCGGGAGGCAGCCCCAGCATTTT.

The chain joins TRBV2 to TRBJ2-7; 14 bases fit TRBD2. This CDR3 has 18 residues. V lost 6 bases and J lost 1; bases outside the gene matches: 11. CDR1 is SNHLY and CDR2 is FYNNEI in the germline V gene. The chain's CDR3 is CASRTSGRAAVGSYEQYF. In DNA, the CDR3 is TGTGCCAGCAGGACTAGCGGGAGGGCCGCGGTGGGGTCCTACGAGCAGTACTTC.

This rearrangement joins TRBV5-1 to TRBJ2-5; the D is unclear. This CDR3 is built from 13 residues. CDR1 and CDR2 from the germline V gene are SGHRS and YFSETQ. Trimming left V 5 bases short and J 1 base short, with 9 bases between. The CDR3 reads CASRLNSQETQYF. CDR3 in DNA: TGCGCCAGCAGGTTGAACAGCCAAGAGACCCAGTACTTC. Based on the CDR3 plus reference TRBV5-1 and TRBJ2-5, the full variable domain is KAGVTQTPRYLIKTRGQQVTLSCSPISGHRSVSWYQQTPGQGLQFLFEYFSETQRNKGNFPGRFSGRQFSNSRSEMNVSTLELGDSALYLCASRLNSQETQYFGPGTRLLVL.

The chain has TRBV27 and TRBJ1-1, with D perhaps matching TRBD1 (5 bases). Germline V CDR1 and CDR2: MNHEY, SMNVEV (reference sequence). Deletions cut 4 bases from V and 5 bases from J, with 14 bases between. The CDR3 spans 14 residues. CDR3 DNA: TGTGCCAGCAGTTCATCGTGGGGGGATACTGAAGCTTTCTTT. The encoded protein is CASSSSWGDTEAFF.

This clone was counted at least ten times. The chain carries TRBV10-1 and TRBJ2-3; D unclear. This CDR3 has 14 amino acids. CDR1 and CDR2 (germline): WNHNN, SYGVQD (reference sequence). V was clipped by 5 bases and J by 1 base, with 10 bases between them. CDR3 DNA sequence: TGCGCCAGCAGTCCTCTTGGCCGCACAGATACGCAGTATTTT. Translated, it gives CASSPLGRTDTQYF.

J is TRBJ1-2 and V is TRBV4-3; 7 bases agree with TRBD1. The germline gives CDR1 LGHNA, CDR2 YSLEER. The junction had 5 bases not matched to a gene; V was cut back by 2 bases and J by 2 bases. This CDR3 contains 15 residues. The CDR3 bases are TGCGCCAGCAGCCAACGATCACAGGGGAACTATGGCTACACCTTC. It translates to CASSQRSQGNYGYTF.

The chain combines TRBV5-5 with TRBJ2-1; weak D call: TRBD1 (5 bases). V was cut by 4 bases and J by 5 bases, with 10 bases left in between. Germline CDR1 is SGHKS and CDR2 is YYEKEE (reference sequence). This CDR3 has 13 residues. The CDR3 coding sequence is TGTGCCAGCAGCCAAGACAGCAACAATGAGCAGTTCTTC. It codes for CASSQDSNNEQFF.

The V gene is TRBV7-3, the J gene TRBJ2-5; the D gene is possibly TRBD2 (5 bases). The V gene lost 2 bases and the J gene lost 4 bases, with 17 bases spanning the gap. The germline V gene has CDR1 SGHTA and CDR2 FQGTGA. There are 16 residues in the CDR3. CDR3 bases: TGTGCCAGCAGCTTATTAGGACTCCCCGGTTTAGAGACCCAGTACTTC. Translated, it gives CASSLLGLPGLETQYF.

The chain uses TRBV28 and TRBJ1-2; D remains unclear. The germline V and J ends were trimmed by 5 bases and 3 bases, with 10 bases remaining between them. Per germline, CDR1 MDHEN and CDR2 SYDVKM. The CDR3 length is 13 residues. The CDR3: CASSRESDYGYTF. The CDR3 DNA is TGTGCCAGCAGTCGGGAGAGTGACTATGGCTACACCTTC.

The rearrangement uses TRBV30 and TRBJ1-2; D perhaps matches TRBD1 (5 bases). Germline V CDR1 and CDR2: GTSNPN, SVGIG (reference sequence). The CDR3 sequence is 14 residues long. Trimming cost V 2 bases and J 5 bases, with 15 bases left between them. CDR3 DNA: TGTGCCTGGAGTATCTGGGGGACTGATTATGGCTACACCTTC. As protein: CAWSIWGTDYGYTF.

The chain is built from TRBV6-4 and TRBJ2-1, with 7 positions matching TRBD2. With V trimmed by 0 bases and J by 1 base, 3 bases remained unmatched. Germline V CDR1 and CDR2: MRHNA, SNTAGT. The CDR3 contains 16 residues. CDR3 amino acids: CASSDSGGSSYNEQFF. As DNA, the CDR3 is TGTGCCAGCAGTGACTCGGGCGGGAGTTCCTACAATGAGCAGTTCTTC.

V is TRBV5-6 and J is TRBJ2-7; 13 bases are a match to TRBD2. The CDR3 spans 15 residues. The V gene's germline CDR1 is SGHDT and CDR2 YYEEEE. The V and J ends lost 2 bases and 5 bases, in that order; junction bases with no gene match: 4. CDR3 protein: CASSLLAGGPNEQYF. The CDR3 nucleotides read TGTGCCAGCAGCTTACTAGCGGGAGGGCCAAACGAGCAGTACTTC.

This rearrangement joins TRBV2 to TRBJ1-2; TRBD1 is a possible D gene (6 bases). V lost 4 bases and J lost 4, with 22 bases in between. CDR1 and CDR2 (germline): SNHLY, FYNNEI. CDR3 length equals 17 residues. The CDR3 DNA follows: TGTGCCAGCAGTGCCCGGGACCTAGGGGGGTATTTCTATGGCTACACCTTC. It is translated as CASSARDLGGYFYGYTF.

Written as DNA, the CDR3 is TGTGCCAGCAGTGAAGAGGGACAGTCTTATGAGCAGTTCTTC. This translates into CASSEEGQSYEQFF. This rearrangement joins TRBV2 to TRBJ2-1; 7 bases are a match to TRBD1. V lost 1 base to trimming and J lost 8 bases; unmatched junction nucleotides: 5. The CDR3 contains 14 residues. Germline CDR1 SNHLY, CDR2 FYNNEI.

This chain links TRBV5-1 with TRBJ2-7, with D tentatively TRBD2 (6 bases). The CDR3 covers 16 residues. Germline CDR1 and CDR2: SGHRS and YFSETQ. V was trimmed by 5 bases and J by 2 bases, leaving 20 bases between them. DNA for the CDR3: TGCGCCAGCAGTTTGAGCGGGCGACAAAACCCCTACGAGCAGTACTTC. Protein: CASSLSGRQNPYEQYF.

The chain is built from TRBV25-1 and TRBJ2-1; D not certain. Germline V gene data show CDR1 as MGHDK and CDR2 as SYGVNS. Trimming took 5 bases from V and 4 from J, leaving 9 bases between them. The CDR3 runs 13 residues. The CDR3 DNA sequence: TGTGCCAGCAGTCGCGGAGAGTACAATGAGCAGTTCTTC. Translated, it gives CASSRGEYNEQFF. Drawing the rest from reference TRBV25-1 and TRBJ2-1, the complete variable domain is EADIYQTPRYLVIGTGKKITLECSQTMGHDKMYWYQQDPGMELHLIHYSYGVNSTEKGDLSSESTVSRIRTEHFPLTLESARPSHTSQYLCASSRGEYNEQFFGPGTRLTVL.

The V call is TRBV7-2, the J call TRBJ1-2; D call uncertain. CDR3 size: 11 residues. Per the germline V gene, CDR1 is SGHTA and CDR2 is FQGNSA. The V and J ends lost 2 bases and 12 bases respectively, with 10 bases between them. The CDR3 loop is CASSLTGRDTF. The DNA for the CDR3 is TGTGCCAGCAGCTTAACGGGAAGGGACACCTTC.

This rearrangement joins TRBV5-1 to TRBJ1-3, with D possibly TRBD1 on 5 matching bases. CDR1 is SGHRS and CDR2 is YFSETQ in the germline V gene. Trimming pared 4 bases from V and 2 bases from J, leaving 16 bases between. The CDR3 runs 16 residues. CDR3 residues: CASSPQSGPAGNTIYF. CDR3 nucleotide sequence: TGCGCCAGCAGCCCACAGTCGGGGCCAGCTGGAAACACCATATATTTT.

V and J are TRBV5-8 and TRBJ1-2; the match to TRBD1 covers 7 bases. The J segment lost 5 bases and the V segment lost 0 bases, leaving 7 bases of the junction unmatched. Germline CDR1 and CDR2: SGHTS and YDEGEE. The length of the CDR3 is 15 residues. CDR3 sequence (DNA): TGTGCCAGCAGCTTGGGAACAGGGGCGGTTTATGGCTACACCTTC. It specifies CASSLGTGAVYGYTF.

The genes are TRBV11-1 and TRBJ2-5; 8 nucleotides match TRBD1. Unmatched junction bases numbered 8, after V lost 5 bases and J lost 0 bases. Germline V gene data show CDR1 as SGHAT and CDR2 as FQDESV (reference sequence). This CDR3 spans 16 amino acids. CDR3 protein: CASSPRGTGNQETQYF. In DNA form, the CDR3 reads TGTGCCAGCAGCCCCCGAGGGACAGGCAACCAAGAGACCCAGTACTTC.

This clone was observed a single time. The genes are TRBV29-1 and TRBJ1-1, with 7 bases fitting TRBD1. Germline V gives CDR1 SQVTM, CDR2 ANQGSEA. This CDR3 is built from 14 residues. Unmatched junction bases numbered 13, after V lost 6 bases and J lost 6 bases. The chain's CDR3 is CSVRDSQGVAEAFF. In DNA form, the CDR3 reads TGCAGCGTGCGGGACAGCCAAGGCGTCGCTGAAGCTTTCTTT.

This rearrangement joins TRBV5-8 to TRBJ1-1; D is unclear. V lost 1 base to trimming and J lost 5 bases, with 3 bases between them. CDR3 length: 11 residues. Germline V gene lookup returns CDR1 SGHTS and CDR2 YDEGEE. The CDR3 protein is CASSLQTEAFF. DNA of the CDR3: TGTGCCAGCAGCTTGCAAACTGAAGCTTTCTTT.

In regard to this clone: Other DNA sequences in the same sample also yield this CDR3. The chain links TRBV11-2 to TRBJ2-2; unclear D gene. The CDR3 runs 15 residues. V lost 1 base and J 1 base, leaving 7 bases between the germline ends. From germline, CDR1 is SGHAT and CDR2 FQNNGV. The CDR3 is CASSLGLGNTGELFF. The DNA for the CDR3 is TGTGCCAGCAGCTTAGGGCTAGGGAACACCGGGGAGCTGTTTTTT.

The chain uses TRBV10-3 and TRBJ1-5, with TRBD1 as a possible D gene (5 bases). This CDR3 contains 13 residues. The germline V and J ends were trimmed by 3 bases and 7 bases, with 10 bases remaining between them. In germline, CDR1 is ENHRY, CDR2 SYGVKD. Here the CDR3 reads CAISEGVDQPQHF. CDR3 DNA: TGTGCCATCAGTGAAGGGGTCGACCAGCCCCAGCATTTT.

CDR3 DNA: TGTGCCAGCACCACTGGGGGGGTTAATGAGCAGTTCTTC. It encodes CASTTGGVNEQFF. The chain has TRBV7-9 and TRBJ2-1; TRBD2 matches at 7 bases. Losses at the gene ends were 7 bases for V and 7 bases for J; bases not matched to a gene: 7. The CDR3 length is 13 residues. Germline CDR1 SEHNR, CDR2 FQNEAQ (reference sequence).

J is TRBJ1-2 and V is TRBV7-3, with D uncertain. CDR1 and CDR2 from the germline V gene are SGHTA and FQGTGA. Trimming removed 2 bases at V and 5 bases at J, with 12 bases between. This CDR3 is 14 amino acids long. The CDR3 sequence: CASSLGDRSYGYTF. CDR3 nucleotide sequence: TGTGCCAGCAGCTTAGGGGATAGGTCATATGGCTACACCTTC.

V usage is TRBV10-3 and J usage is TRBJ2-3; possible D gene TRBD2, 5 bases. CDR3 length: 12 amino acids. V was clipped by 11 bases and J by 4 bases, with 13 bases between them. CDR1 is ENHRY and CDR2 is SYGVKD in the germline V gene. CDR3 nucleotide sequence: TGTGCCGTCCACGGGAACTCAGATACGCAGTATTTT. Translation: CAVHGNSDTQYF.

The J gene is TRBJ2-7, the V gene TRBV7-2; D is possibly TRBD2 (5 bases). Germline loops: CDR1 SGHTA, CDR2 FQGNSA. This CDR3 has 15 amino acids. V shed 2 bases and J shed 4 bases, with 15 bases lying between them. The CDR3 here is CASSLISRALYEQYF. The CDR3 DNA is TGTGCCAGCAGCTTAATTTCGCGGGCCTTATACGAGCAGTACTTC.

The CDR3 nucleotides read TGTGCCAGCAGCCGAGCGGGACTAGCGGGAGGGCGTACCGGGGAGCTGTTTTTT. This sequence encodes CASSRAGLAGGRTGELFF. The chain combines TRBV11-3 with TRBJ2-2, with 16 bases identical to TRBD2. The V gene's germline CDR1 is SGHNT and CDR2 YENEEA. V dropped 5 bases and J dropped 5; count of bases not matched to a gene: 8. This CDR3 has 18 residues.